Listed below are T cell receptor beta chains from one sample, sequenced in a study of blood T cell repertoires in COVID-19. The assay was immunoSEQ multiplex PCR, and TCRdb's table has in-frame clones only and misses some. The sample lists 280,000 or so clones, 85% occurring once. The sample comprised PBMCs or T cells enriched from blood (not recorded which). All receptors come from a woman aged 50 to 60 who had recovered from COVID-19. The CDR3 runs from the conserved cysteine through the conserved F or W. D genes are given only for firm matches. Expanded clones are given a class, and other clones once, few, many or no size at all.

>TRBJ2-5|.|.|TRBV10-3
TGTGCCATCAGTGAGCGCTACGGAGAGACCCAGTACTTC
CAISERYGETQYF
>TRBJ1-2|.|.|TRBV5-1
TGCGCCAGCAGCCCGGAAGGACAGAACTATGGCTACACCTTC
CASSPEGQNYGYTF
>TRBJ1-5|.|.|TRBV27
TGTGCCAGCAGTTTTAGAGGGGGTAATCAGCCCCAGCATTTT
CASSFRGGNQPQHF
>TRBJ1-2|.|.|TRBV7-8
TGTGCCAGCAGCCCCGATATCGGGCCAGCCGGAGGCTATGGCTACACCTTC
CASSPDIGPAGGYGYTF
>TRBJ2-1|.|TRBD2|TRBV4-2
TGTGCCAGCAGCCAGAGCGGGGGGCGCAATGAGCAGTTCTTC
CASSQSGGRNEQFF
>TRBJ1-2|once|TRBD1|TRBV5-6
TGTGCCAGCAGCTTGGTGTATAGGGACAGCGGCTACACCTTC
CASSLVYRDSGYTF
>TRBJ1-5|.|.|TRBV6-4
TGTGCCAGCAGTAGGGAGTTAGGTCAGCCCCAGCATTTT
CASSRELGQPQHF
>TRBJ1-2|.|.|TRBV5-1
TGCGCCAGCAGCTTGAGGCGGGGAACCTATGGCTACACCTTC
CASSLRRGTYGYTF
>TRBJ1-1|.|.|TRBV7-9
TGTGCCAGCAGCTTAGTGACGGGGAGCCACACTGAAGCTTTCTTT
CASSLVTGSHTEAFF
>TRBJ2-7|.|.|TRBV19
TGTGCCAGTAGCCCCGGGATCCGCTCCTACGAGCAGTACTTC
CASSPGIRSYEQYF
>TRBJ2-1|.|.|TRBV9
TGTGCCAGCAGCGCCGACGGACACCCGAAGTTCTTC
CASSADGHPKFF
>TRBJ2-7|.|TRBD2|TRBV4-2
TGTGCCAGCAGCCAAGATCTCCGTAGCGGGAGTAGCTACGAGCAGTACTTC
CASSQDLRSGSSYEQYF
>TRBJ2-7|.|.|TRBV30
TGTGCCTGGAGTCGGGGGGCCCACGAGCAGTACTTC
CAWSRGAHEQYF
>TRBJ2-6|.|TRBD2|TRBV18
TGTGCCAGCTCACCACCGACCGGCGGGAGGGCCTCTGGGGCCAACGTCCTGACTTTC
CASSPPTGGRASGANVLTF
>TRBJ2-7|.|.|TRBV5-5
TGTGCCAGCAGCCAAGGACTTACCTACGAGCAGTACTTC
CASSQGLTYEQYF
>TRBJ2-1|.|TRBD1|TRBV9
TGTGCCAGCAGCGAATGGACAGGGGAAAACAATGAGCAGTTCTTC
CASSEWTGENNEQFF
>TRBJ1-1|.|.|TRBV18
TGTGCCAGCTCACGCTCTGGGGGGGCAAACACTGAAGCTTTCTTT
CASSRSGGANTEAFF
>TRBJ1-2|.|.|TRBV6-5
TGTGCCAGCAGCTATACAGGGACCTATGGCTACACCTTC
CASSYTGTYGYTF
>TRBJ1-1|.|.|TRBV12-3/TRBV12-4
TGTGCCAGCAATCTGTGGGGGGGTTTGGAGGCTTTCTTT
CASNLWGGLEAFF
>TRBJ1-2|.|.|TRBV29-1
TGCAGCGTTCTGTCGGACAACTCCGGCGGCTACACCTTC
CSVLSDNSGGYTF
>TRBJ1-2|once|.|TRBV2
TGTGCCAGCAAAGCCGGGGGGGCCCGAGGCTACACCTTC
CASKAGGARGYTF
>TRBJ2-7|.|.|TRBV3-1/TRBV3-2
TGTGCCAGCAGCCTTTGGGGAAAGGGTAGCGGCATCTCCTACGAGCAGTACTTC
CASSLWGKGSGISYEQYF
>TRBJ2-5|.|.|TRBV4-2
TGTGCCAGCAGCCAAGCGACTGCTAAAGAGACCCAGTACTTC
CASSQATAKETQYF
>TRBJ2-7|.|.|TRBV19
TGTGCCAGTAGTATAACGGGGACCTACGAGCAGTACTTC
CASSITGTYEQYF
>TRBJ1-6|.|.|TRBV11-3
TGTGCCAGCAGCTTAGACCCAGTCGGGCCCCTCCACTTT
CASSLDPVGPLHF
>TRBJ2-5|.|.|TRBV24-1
TGTGCCACCAACAGGGACGGGGAGACCCAGTACTTC
CATNRDGETQYF
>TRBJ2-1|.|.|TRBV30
TGTGCCTGGACCCCTGCTCTAAGCTCCTACAATGAGCAGTTCTTC
CAWTPALSSYNEQFF
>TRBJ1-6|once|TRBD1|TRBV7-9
TGTGCCAGCAGCCCGACAAACCGGACAGGTTCAAATTCACCCCTCCACTTT
CASSPTNRTGSNSPLHF
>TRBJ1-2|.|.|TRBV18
TGTGCCAGCTCAGCTGACACCTATGGCTACACCTTC
CASSADTYGYTF
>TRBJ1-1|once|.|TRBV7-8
TGTGCCAGCAGCCCCCACGGGGGCACTGAAGCTTTCTTT
CASSPHGGTEAFF
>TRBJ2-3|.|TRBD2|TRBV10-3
TGTGCCATCAGCCCCTCGGGGACTAGCGGGACAGATACGCAGTATTTT
CAISPSGTSGTDTQYF
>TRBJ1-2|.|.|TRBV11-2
TGTGCCAGCAGCTTATTACAGCTTAACTATGGCTACACCTTC
CASSLLQLNYGYTF
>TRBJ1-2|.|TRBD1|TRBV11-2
TGTGCCAGCAGCCATCCGGGACAGGGGGCAGGTGGCTACACCTTC
CASSHPGQGAGGYTF
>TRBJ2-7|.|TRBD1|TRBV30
TGTGCCTGGGACAGGGAGAGGTCCTACGAGCAGTACTTC
CAWDRERSYEQYF
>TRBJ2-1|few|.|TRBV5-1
TGCGCCAGCAGCTTATCCTTTTACAATGAGCAGTTCTTC
CASSLSFYNEQFF
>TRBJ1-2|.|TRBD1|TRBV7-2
TGTGCCAGCAGCCGCCGAAGACAGGGGGATGGCTACACCTTC
CASSRRRQGDGYTF
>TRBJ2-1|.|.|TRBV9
TGTGCCAGCAGCGTAGAGGTCCAGGGAAATGAGCAGTTCTTC
CASSVEVQGNEQFF
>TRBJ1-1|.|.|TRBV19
TGTGCCAGTAGTATGCGGGGGAACACTGAAGCTTTCTTT
CASSMRGNTEAFF
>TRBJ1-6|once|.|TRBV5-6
TGTGCCAGCAGCTTGCAGAGGTGGGATTCACCCCTCCACTTT
CASSLQRWDSPLHF
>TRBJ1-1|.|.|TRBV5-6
TGTGCCAGCGGGAAACAGGGATTGTTTGCGGCTTTCTTT
CASGKQGLFAAFF
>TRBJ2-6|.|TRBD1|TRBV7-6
TGTGCCAGCAGCTTAGTACAGGGGCACAACGTCCTGACTTTC
CASSLVQGHNVLTF
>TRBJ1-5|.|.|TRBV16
TGTGCCAGCAGCCAATCGAGGGTGGGCAATCAGCCCCAGCATTTT
CASSQSRVGNQPQHF
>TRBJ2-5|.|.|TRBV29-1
TGCAGCGTTGAAGGCCTCAGGGAGACCCAGTACTTC
CSVEGLRETQYF